The sequence of this TCR beta chain was determined in a study of human CD4 T cells and Enterobacteriaceae. Memory CD4+ T cells were sorted as all CD4+ cells except CD45RA+CCR7+CD95- naive cells, over 95% pure. CD8+, CD14+, CD16+, CD56+, CD19+ and CD25-bright cells were excluded before sorting. General observations from the study: In the top 5%: 11 of 19 and most of the roughly 30 cross-reactive clonotypes.

Trimming cost V 7 bases and J 5 bases; bases outside gene matches: 6. The CDR3 sequence is 13 residues long. From germline, CDR1 is MNHEY and CDR2 SVGAGI. Ex vivo total memory CD4+ cells were sequenced at deep level. The repertoire was sequenced with immunoSEQ multiplex PCR; TCRdb's copy has only in-frame clones and lacks some. The top ten clones hold over 1.5% of a sample with 25,000 to 35,000 clones, approximately 82% of them seen once. As regards this clone: Antigen specificity is unknown.

Sequencing was carried out using memory CD4+ T cells from blood. The receptor was derived from a human donor in good health. The chain carries TRBV6-5 and TRBJ2-3; 7 bases are shared with TRBD2. CDR3 DNA sequence: TGTGCCAGCACGGCTAGCGGAGGAGATACGCAGTATTTT. This sequence encodes CASTASGGDTQYF.